This TCR beta chain was profiled in a study of blood T cells in healthy people across ages. Study-wide findings and caveats: The diversity estimates, figures obtained from one million T cells, were considered underestimates.

For the second PCR, which ran for about 6 to 11 cycles, a sample-barcoded 5' primer and a J-beta primer mix were used. One entry per CDR3 protein, called by TCRdb with MiXCR from the 5' RACE reads. The sample lists 650,000 to 800,000 distinct CDR3 sequences, 52% occurring once. A word on this clonotype: What it binds is unknown.

Trimming cost V 6 bases and J 5 bases, with 10 bases left between them. The CDR3 consists of 12 residues. The TCR sequence derives from an elderly woman in good health. Sample: blood. The chain combines TRBV12-3 or TRBV12-4 with TRBJ1-2; D is undetermined. This CDR3 is CASSPARYGYTF. The CDR3 nucleotides read TGTGCCAGCAGCCCGGCTCGTTATGGCTACACCTTC.